This T cell receptor (beta chain) appears in the sequencing data of a study of cytomegalovirus exposure and HLA in healthy donors. The PCR used 60 Vbeta and 13 Jbeta primers. Sequencing was performed with immunoSEQ multiplex PCR; in TCRdb, only in-frame clones are kept and a portion is missing. The data contain 150,000 or so clones, 70% to 85% of them singletons. Per the germline V gene, CDR1 is SGHNT and CDR2 is YENEEA. The ends lost 1 base at V and 4 bases at J; junction bases unmatched: 5. CDR3 size: 15 residues. For this clone: Its antigen is unknown.

General study results and limits: TCR beta chain V- and J-gene trimming was linked, in a later analysis, to a missense variant in DCLRE1C. Prediction of most subjects' HLA-A and HLA-B alleles by TCR beta sequences was reportedly accurate. Whilst most TCR sequences proved rare, a subset of public TCRs occurred across many donors. Researchers had no immune exposure information except CMV serostatus available.

The sequence was obtained from a man aged 25-45 years in good health and CMV-seropositive. What was sequenced was PBMCs. V is TRBV11-3 and J is TRBJ2-3, with TRBD2 identical over 7 bases. CDR3 region: CASSLGRESADTQYF. In DNA, the CDR3 is TGTGCCAGCAGCTTAGGGCGGGAGAGTGCAGATACGCAGTATTTT. The full variable domain, its missing parts supplied by reference TRBV11-3 and TRBJ2-3, is EAGVVQSPRYKIIEKKQPVAFWCNPISGHNTLYWYLQNLGQGPELLIRYENEEAVDDSQLPKDRFSAERLKGVDSTLKIQPAELGDSAVYLCASSLGRESADTQYFGPGTRLTVL.